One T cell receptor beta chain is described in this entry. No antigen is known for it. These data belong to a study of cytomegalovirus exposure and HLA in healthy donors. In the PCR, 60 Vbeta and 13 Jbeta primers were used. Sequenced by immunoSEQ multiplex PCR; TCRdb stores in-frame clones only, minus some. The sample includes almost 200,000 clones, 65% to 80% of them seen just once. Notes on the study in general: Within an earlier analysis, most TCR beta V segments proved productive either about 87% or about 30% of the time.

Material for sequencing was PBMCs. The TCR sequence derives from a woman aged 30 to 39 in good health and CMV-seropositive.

The CDR3 protein is CASSPGVRDGYTF. The CDR3, as DNA: TGTGCCAGCTCGCCCGGAGTTCGGGATGGCTACACCTTC. The V and J genes are TRBV18 and TRBJ1-2, with no clear D. This CDR3 contains 13 residues. V lost 6 bases to trimming and J lost 6 bases, with 14 bases between them. Germline V CDR1 and CDR2: KGHSH, LQKENI.